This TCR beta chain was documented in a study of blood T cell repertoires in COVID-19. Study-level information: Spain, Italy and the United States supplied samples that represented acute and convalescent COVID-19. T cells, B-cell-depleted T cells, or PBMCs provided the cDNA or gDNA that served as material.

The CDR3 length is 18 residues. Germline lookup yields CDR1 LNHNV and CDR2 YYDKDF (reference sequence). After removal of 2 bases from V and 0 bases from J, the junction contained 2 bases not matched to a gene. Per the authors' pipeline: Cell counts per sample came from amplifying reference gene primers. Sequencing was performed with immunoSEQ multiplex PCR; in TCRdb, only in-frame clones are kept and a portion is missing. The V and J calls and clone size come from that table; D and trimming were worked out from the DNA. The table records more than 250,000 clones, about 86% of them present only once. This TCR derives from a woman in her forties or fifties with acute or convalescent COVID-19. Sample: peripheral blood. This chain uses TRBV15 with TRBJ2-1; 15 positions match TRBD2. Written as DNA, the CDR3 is TGTGCCACCAGCAGATTGGGACTAGCGGGAGGCTCCTACAATGAGCAGTTCTTC. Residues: CATSRLGLAGGSYNEQFF.